The clone carrying this T cell receptor beta chain was counted at least ten times. Antigen specificity is unknown. The data originate from a study of early T cells in non-severe SARS-CoV-2 infection. Study in general: Sequencing targeted bulk RNA from unsorted whole blood, leaving chains unpaired. Study-wide points: Clonotype matching in VDJdb favored anti-spike CD8 responses and did not capture private and CD4 specificities.

Individual cDNA molecules were tagged with unique molecular identifiers. One entry per CDR3 protein results from TCRdb running MiXCR on the 5' RACE reads. In the table there are 40,000 to 55,000 distinct CDR3 sequences, less than 15% of which are singletons. The V end was cut by 7 bases, the J end by 2 bases, with 14 bases between. CDR3 length equals 14 residues. Sequencing was carried out using whole blood. The clonotype was recovered from an adult who was a healthcare worker with PCR-confirmed SARS-CoV-2 infection or an uninfected control (not recorded which). This chain connects TRBV12-3 or TRBV12-4 to TRBJ1-1; tentatively, D is TRBD1 (6 bases). The CDR3 here is CASTLDSPNTEAFF. For the CDR3, the DNA is TGTGCCAGCACCTTGGACAGCCCTAACACTGAAGCTTTCTTT.